The subject of this entry is one T cell receptor (beta chain). Its target is not known. This sample was taken from a study of T cell responses to AZD1222 COVID-19 vaccine. This CDR3 is 13 amino acids long. Trimming left V 5 bases short and J 6 bases short, with 11 bases between. Germline loops: CDR1 MDHEN, CDR2 SYDVKM. Overall study results and limits: Clonal diversity may have been underestimated in mostly white British donors.

Assay: immunoSEQ multiplex PCR; the TCRdb copy retains only in-frame clones and omits some. The sample contains about 100,000 clones, more than 70% of which appear only once. The sequence was obtained from an adult in good health. The genes are TRBV28 and TRBJ1-5; the D gene is possibly TRBD1 (6 bases). The sequencing used peripheral blood, collected on day 0 of AZD1222 vaccination. CDR3 in DNA: TGTGCCAGCAGTGTAGACAGGATTCAGCCCCAGCATTTT. It is translated as CASSVDRIQPQHF.